This TCR beta chain is drawn from a study of T cells in Graves' hyperthyroidism and ophthalmopathy. Authors of the study amplified TCR beta CDR3 regions from RNA transcripts. With the HTBI primer set, the TCR CDR3 went through a first round of RT-PCR. TCRdb independently ran MiXCR on the multiplex PCR reads; one entry per CDR3 protein. The sample consists of approximately 640,000 distinct CDR3 sequences, around 15% of them appearing once. The CDR3 is made up of 13 amino acids. V was cut by 4 bases and J by 5 bases, with 8 bases left in between. The germline CDR1 and CDR2 sequences are MNHEY and SMNVEV (reference sequence).

V is TRBV27 and J is TRBJ2-2, with D possibly being TRBD2 (6 bases). This receptor was taken from a woman aged 25 to 45 with Graves' hyperthyroidism. The specimen was blood. The CDR3 sequence is CASSSAGTGELFF. CDR3 sequence (DNA): TGTGCCAGCAGTTCGGCGGGGACCGGGGAGCTGTTTTTT.